This TCR beta chain was recorded in a study of cytomegalovirus exposure and HLA in healthy donors. Trimming shortened V by 1 base and J by 1 base, and 8 bases separated the two germline ends. This CDR3 comprises 15 residues. Germline V gives CDR1 SNHLY, CDR2 FYNNEI. The PCR made use of 60 Vbeta and 13 Jbeta primers. Profiled with immunoSEQ multiplex PCR; TCRdb holds only in-frame clones, not every one. There are tens of thousands of clones in the sample; about 72% occur only once, and approximately 3.5% lies in the top ten. This TCR was recovered from a woman between 35 and 50 years old in good health and CMV-seropositive. The sequenced material came from PBMCs. The rearrangement links TRBV2 to TRBJ2-1, with no clear D. CDR3: CASSEEASSYNEQFF. As DNA, the CDR3 is TGTGCCAGCAGTGAAGAGGCTAGTTCCTACAATGAGCAGTTCTTC.